The 8 T cell receptor beta chains presented below share a single source sample, sequenced in a study of cytomegalovirus exposure and HLA in healthy donors. It was with 60 Vbeta and 13 Jbeta primers that the PCR ran. Produced via immunoSEQ multiplex PCR; TCRdb's table is partial and in-frame only. The data hold 150,000 to 200,000 clones, with more than 65% observed a single time. Sequenced input: PBMCs. Source of these receptors: a man in his late teens or twenties in good health and CMV-seropositive.

This rearrangement joins TRBV27 to TRBJ2-4; 8 nucleotides align to TRBD1. CDR1 and CDR2 (germline): MNHEY, SMNVEV (reference sequence). CDR3 length: 15 amino acids. The ends lost 3 bases at V and 0 bases at J; junction bases unmatched: 1. In nucleotides, the CDR3 is TGTGCCAGCAGTTTCGGGACAGGAGCCAAAAACATTCAGTACTTC. Protein product: CASSFGTGAKNIQYF.

This sequence joins TRBV5-8 and TRBJ2-3, with D tentatively TRBD2 (6 bases). Germline CDR1 is SGHTS and CDR2 is YDEGEE. CDR3 size: 17 residues. Between the trimmed V and J ends, which lost 3 bases and 0 bases, there was a span of 17 bases. CDR3 in DNA: TGTGCCAGCAGCTCCTTGGGGGGTAGCGGTAGCACAGATACGCAGTATTTT. Protein product: CASSSLGGSGSTDTQYF.

This chain uses TRBV6-5 with TRBJ1-3, with 8 bases lining up with TRBD1. The germline V gene has CDR1 MNHEY and CDR2 SVGAGI. V lost 6 bases and J lost 4; bases outside the gene matches: 5. This CDR3 is 14 amino acids long. The CDR3, as DNA: TGTGCCAGCAGGACGCAGGGGGCCGGAAACACCATATATTTT. Translation: CASRTQGAGNTIYF.

This clone was seen once. The rearrangement links TRBV15 to TRBJ1-4, with a weak D call TRBD1 (5 bases). The germline V and J ends were trimmed by 0 bases and 7 bases, with 9 bases remaining between them. Germline V CDR1 and CDR2: LNHNV, YYDKDF (reference sequence). CDR3 size: 14 residues. CDR3 coding DNA: TGTGCCACCAGCAGAGACAGGGAGGGTGAAAAACTGTTTTTT. The encoded protein is CATSRDREGEKLFF.

This chain joins TRBV5-6 and TRBJ2-7; 8 nucleotides line up with TRBD1. Germline trimming cut 4 bases from V and 4 bases from J; bases unmatched to any gene: 4. The CDR3 is 13 amino acids. Germline-derived CDR1 and CDR2 are SGHDT and YYEEEE. The CDR3 is CASSHRQGYEQYV. The CDR3 nucleotides read TGTGCCAGCAGCCATCGACAGGGGTACGAGCAGTACGTC.

This sequence joins TRBV27 and TRBJ1-5; D might be TRBD1 (6 bases). CDR3 size: 16 residues. Between the trimmed V and J ends, which lost 5 bases and 4 bases, there was a span of 18 bases. Germline CDR1 reads MNHEY; CDR2 reads SMNVEV (reference sequence). The CDR3 DNA is TGTGCCAGCAGTGCAGGACAGTCAATAGGTAATCAGCCCCAGCATTTT. It yields the protein CASSAGQSIGNQPQHF.

Comment on this clone: The junction departs from germline at one end; a sequencing error may be responsible. V is TRBV5-1 and J is TRBJ2-3; D may correspond to TRBD1 or TRBD2 (5 bases each). The CDR3 runs to 16 residues. Looked up from germline, CDR1 is SGHRS and CDR2 is YFSETQ. CDR3 amino acids: CASGLGRFSGTDTQYF. CDR3 coding DNA: TGCGCCAGCGGCTTGGGGCGATTTAGCGGCACAGATACGCAGTATTTT. Supplemented by reference TRBV5-1 and TRBJ2-3, the full variable domain reads KAGVTQTPRYLIKTRGQQVTLSCSPISGHRSVSWYQQTPGQGLQFLFEYFSETQRNKGNFPGRFSGRQFSNSRSEMNVSTLELGDSALYLCASGLGRFSGTDTQYFGPGTRLTVL.

The chain joins TRBV27 to TRBJ1-2, with D possibly matching TRBD1 (6 bases). The V gene lost 4 bases and the J gene lost 2 bases, with 8 bases spanning the gap. This CDR3 is 13 amino acids long. From germline, CDR1 is MNHEY and CDR2 SMNVEV (reference sequence). CDR3 loop: CASSSGQNYGYTF. The CDR3 nucleotides are TGTGCCAGCAGTTCGGGACAAAACTATGGCTACACCTTC.